These T cell receptor beta chains were read from a single sample in a study of OX40 agonist ivuxolimab in advanced cancers. Some clones are missing from TCRdb's copy, which holds only in-frame ones; the method was immunoSEQ multiplex PCR. The sample has 20,000 to 25,000 clones; around 79% are singletons. Source: CD4+ or CD8+ T cells sorted from blood, taken in a trial of the OX40 agonist ivuxolimab. The receptor source for this set is an adult with an advanced solid tumor such as melanoma, head and neck, liver or kidney cancer. Each CDR3 is given with its conserved first and last residue. A D gene is named only where the DNA matches it firmly. Clone size is not always given. Where it is, it says once, few, many or a class for expanded clones.

j_call: TRBJ2-7
d_call: -
clone_size: -
v_call: TRBV6-5
cdr3_nt: TGTGCCAGCAAGGGGAGCAACTCCTACGAGCAGTACTTC
cdr3_aa: CASKGSNSYEQYF

j_call: TRBJ2-1
d_call: TRBD1
clone_size: few
v_call: TRBV27
cdr3_nt: TGTGCCAGCGGCCCCGGGACAGGTTTCAATGAGCAGTTCTTC
cdr3_aa: CASGPGTGFNEQFF

j_call: TRBJ1-2
d_call: TRBD1
clone_size: -
v_call: TRBV20-1
cdr3_nt: TGCAGTGCCGGACAGGATGGCTACACCTTC
cdr3_aa: CSAGQDGYTF

j_call: TRBJ1-2
d_call: -
clone_size: -
v_call: TRBV30
cdr3_nt: TGTGCCTGGCTCGGGGACTATGGCTACACCTTC
cdr3_aa: CAWLGDYGYTF

j_call: TRBJ2-4
d_call: TRBD1
clone_size: -
v_call: TRBV27
cdr3_nt: TGTGCCAGCAGTGACAGGGTTGCAACCAAAAACATTCAGTACTTC
cdr3_aa: CASSDRVATKNIQYF

j_call: TRBJ2-1
d_call: -
clone_size: few
v_call: TRBV25-1
cdr3_nt: TGTGCCAGCTCCCGGGGCCTTTACAATGAGCAGTTCTTC
cdr3_aa: CASSRGLYNEQFF

j_call: TRBJ1-6
d_call: -
clone_size: -
v_call: TRBV11-2
cdr3_nt: TGTGCCAGCAGCTTAACTTTACAGGGATCTGGTAACACCCTCCACTTT
cdr3_aa: CASSLTLQGSGNTLHF

j_call: TRBJ1-2
d_call: -
clone_size: -
v_call: TRBV5-4
cdr3_nt: TGTGCCAGCAGCGCCGGGACGCGAAGATATGGCTACACCTTC
cdr3_aa: CASSAGTRRYGYTF

j_call: TRBJ1-1
d_call: -
clone_size: -
v_call: TRBV30
cdr3_nt: TGTGCCTGGAGTGCCCGGCTTGAAGCTTTCTTT
cdr3_aa: CAWSARLEAFF

j_call: TRBJ2-5
d_call: TRBD2
clone_size: -
v_call: TRBV28
cdr3_nt: TGTGCCAGCAGTTCTATTGGACTAGGCGGAGAGACCCAGTACTTC
cdr3_aa: CASSSIGLGGETQYF

j_call: TRBJ1-1
d_call: -
clone_size: once
v_call: TRBV11-2
cdr3_nt: TGTGCCAGCAGCTTAGTGGGAGGGGTTGAAGCTTTCTTT
cdr3_aa: CASSLVGGVEAFF

j_call: TRBJ2-7
d_call: TRBD2
clone_size: -
v_call: TRBV4-2
cdr3_nt: TGTGCCAGCAGCCCGGGGACTAGCGGGAGGTGGGGCGAGCAGTACTTC
cdr3_aa: CASSPGTSGRWGEQYF

j_call: TRBJ2-7
d_call: -
clone_size: -
v_call: TRBV4-1
cdr3_nt: TGCGCCAGCAGCCAAGAAGCGGCGACAGTCTACGAGCAGTACTTC
cdr3_aa: CASSQEAATVYEQYF

j_call: TRBJ2-7
d_call: -
clone_size: -
v_call: TRBV7-2
cdr3_nt: TGTGCCAGCAGCCCCCTTTACGAGCAGTACTTC
cdr3_aa: CASSPLYEQYF

j_call: TRBJ1-4
d_call: TRBD1
clone_size: few
v_call: TRBV5-7
cdr3_nt: TGTGCCAAAGGACAGGGTCCTGAAACTAATGAAAAACTGTTTTTT
cdr3_aa: CAKGQGPETNEKLFF

j_call: TRBJ2-1
d_call: -
clone_size: -
v_call: TRBV28
cdr3_nt: TGTGCCAGCAGTACGAGCAATGAGCAGTTCTTC
cdr3_aa: CASSTSNEQFF

j_call: TRBJ2-1
d_call: TRBD1
clone_size: once
v_call: TRBV18
cdr3_nt: TGTGCCAGCTCACCAATCGGACAGGGGATCAAGGAGCAGTTCTTC
cdr3_aa: CASSPIGQGIKEQFF

j_call: TRBJ1-1
d_call: -
clone_size: -
v_call: TRBV19
cdr3_nt: TGTGCCAGTAGTATAGGTGGCAATTTGAACACTGAAGCTTTCTTT
cdr3_aa: CASSIGGNLNTEAFF

j_call: TRBJ2-2
d_call: -
clone_size: once
v_call: TRBV27
cdr3_nt: TGTGCCAGCAGTTTCCCCAGACTCGCGAACACCGGGGAGCTGTTTTTT
cdr3_aa: CASSFPRLANTGELFF

j_call: TRBJ2-7
d_call: -
clone_size: -
v_call: TRBV19
cdr3_nt: TGTGCCAGTAGCCGTGACACCTACTCCTACGAGCAGTACTTC
cdr3_aa: CASSRDTYSYEQYF

j_call: TRBJ2-6
d_call: -
clone_size: -
v_call: TRBV7-3
cdr3_nt: TGTGCCAGCAGCCTAAGGCCCAGCTCTGGGGCCAACGTCCTGACTTTC
cdr3_aa: CASSLRPSSGANVLTF

j_call: TRBJ2-7
d_call: -
clone_size: -
v_call: TRBV4-1
cdr3_nt: TGCGCCAGCAGCCAAGTAGGGGAGCTAGGGGGACTCTACGAGCAGTACTTC
cdr3_aa: CASSQVGELGGLYEQYF

j_call: TRBJ1-4
d_call: TRBD1
clone_size: once
v_call: TRBV14
cdr3_nt: TGTGCCAGCAGCCGAAACCCCCAGGGGGCTAGTAATGAAAAACTGTTTTTT
cdr3_aa: CASSRNPQGASNEKLFF

j_call: TRBJ2-1
d_call: -
clone_size: -
v_call: TRBV7-2
cdr3_nt: TGTGCCAGCAGCCCAGAGGTCCTACTAGTCAATGAGCAGTTCTTC
cdr3_aa: CASSPEVLLVNEQFF

j_call: TRBJ1-3
d_call: TRBD1
clone_size: -
v_call: TRBV28
cdr3_nt: TGTGCCAGCAGTTTAGGACAGGACCGGGGAAACACCATATATTTT
cdr3_aa: CASSLGQDRGNTIYF

j_call: TRBJ2-1
d_call: -
clone_size: -
v_call: TRBV4-3
cdr3_nt: TGCGCCAGCAGCCATGCGACGGGGGAGCAAGGGGTACAAAATGAGCAGTTCTTC
cdr3_aa: CASSHATGEQGVQNEQFF

j_call: TRBJ1-5
d_call: -
clone_size: -
v_call: TRBV2
cdr3_nt: TGTGCCAGCAGTCAAGCTGTGGGAACCAATCAGCCCCAGCATTTT
cdr3_aa: CASSQAVGTNQPQHF

j_call: TRBJ1-1
d_call: -
clone_size: -
v_call: TRBV28
cdr3_nt: TGTGCCAGCAGTCTCTTTGAGAACACTGAAGCTTTCTTT
cdr3_aa: CASSLFENTEAFF

j_call: TRBJ1-1
d_call: -
clone_size: -
v_call: TRBV19
cdr3_nt: TGTGCCAGTAGTATAATCATGGGTGTGAACACTGAAGCTTTCTTT
cdr3_aa: CASSIIMGVNTEAFF

j_call: TRBJ2-1
d_call: TRBD2
clone_size: -
v_call: TRBV6-4
cdr3_nt: TGTGCCAGCAGTGAGCTAGCGGGAGGGCCCGATGAGCAGTTCTTC
cdr3_aa: CASSELAGGPDEQFF